This is a list of T cell receptor beta chains from one sample in a study of blood T cell repertoires in COVID-19. Libraries were prepared by immunoSEQ multiplex PCR; TCRdb keeps only in-frame clonotypes and omits some of them. The profile shows 95,000 to 110,000 clones, over 75% of them singletons. Sequencing was done on a sample of peripheral blood. The receptors come from a human donor in a cohort sampled during active COVID-19. The CDR3 runs from the conserved cysteine through the conserved F or W. Part of the rows lack a size; the others show once, few, many or a class for expanded clones.

CDR3 protein,clone size,V gene
CASGLGTGQGTDTQYF,-,TRBV12-5
CASSYAGNDYGYTF,-,TRBV6-6
CASSSFGTGGREGYTF,-,TRBV27
CASSPQLGHSYNEQFF,-,TRBV3-1/TRBV3-2
CASRVPTSTEAFF,-,TRBV10-1
CASGMDRNTEAFF,-,TRBV6-5
CASSQGYGNTIYF,-,TRBV2
CASSHSGTGYGYTF,-,TRBV6-6
CASSIQTVGSPLHF,-,TRBV19
CASSHDITYEQYF,-,TRBV6-2/TRBV6-3
CASSMTGQVSGNEQYF,once,TRBV19
CASSLAVSYNEQFF,-,TRBV5-4
CAWSVAGNTIYF,-,TRBV30
CSASSSYEQYF,-,TRBV20-1
CASSQDFSEAFF,-,TRBV4-1
CASSYADRENSPLHF,-,TRBV6-5
CASSFTGRVLETQYF,once,TRBV27
CASSYDSNYGYTF,-,TRBV5-1
CASSLISGRQETQYF,-,TRBV7-2
CAIGGGGGEQFF,-,TRBV10-3
CASSLAGEGNEQFF,-,TRBV11-3
CASSPPTGMSPYEKLFF,-,TRBV18
CASSLWTGNYGYTF,-,TRBV7-2
CAWEQGSYEQYF,few,TRBV30
CATSREGLINSNYGYTF,-,TRBV15
CASSLIGLKEKLFF,-,TRBV5-5
CASSGTGGGKLFF,many,TRBV19
CASSIGGGTSYEQYF,-,TRBV19
CASSLIAGYDTDTQYF,once,TRBV7-8
CASSFKTSGTYSSYEQYF,-,TRBV7-2
CATSRDGLAGGRDEQYF,-,TRBV15
CATSDLKGLAGGYQETQYF,-,TRBV24-1
CASSDQGPTDTQYF,once,TRBV7-2
CASATGLVANEQYF,-,TRBV6-5
CASSSLQGRGEKLFF,-,TRBV28
CATSRDISDTEAFF,-,TRBV15
CASSLSMGGIYGYTF,-,TRBV27
CASTIGGVSAYEQYF,-,TRBV6-5
CASSYANRGNEQFF,-,TRBV6-5
CATSSASVADEQFF,once,TRBV24-1